This TCR beta chain comes out of a study of OX40 agonist ivuxolimab in advanced cancers. About the research overall: Patients were treated with intravenous ivuxolimab, dosed at 0.01 to 10 mg/kg and infused every 2 weeks.

Produced via immunoSEQ multiplex PCR; TCRdb's table is partial and in-frame only. Of 35,000 to 45,000 clones in the sample, 80% to 90% are singletons; the top ten hold approximately 4.6%. The TCR sequence derives from an adult with an advanced solid tumor such as melanoma, head and neck, liver or kidney cancer. Material: CD4+ or CD8+ T cells sorted from blood, obtained in a trial of the OX40 agonist ivuxolimab.

The chain's CDR3 is CASSDVGRLNTEAFF. CDR3 nucleotide sequence: TGTGCCAGCAGTGATGTGGGACGGTTGAACACTGAAGCTTTCTTT. The rearrangement uses TRBV6-1 and TRBJ1-1; D is perhaps TRBD1 (5 bases). The V gene lost 3 bases and the J gene lost 0 bases, with 11 bases spanning the gap. The CDR3 contains 15 residues. Looked up from germline, CDR1 is MNHNS and CDR2 is SASEGT.